A selection of T cell receptor beta chains follows, all from one sample in a study of control samples from healthy donors and cancer patients. Sequenced by immunoSEQ multiplex PCR; TCRdb stores in-frame clones only, minus some. The data hold 150,000 or so clones, with 90% to 95% observed a single time. The sample was PBMCs. The receptors come from a man aged 60-69 years with colorectal cancer. Both conserved end residues are part of each CDR3. D genes are given only for firm matches. The size of a clone is reported for some rows only, either as once, few or many, or as a class for expanded clones.

clone size,J gene,V gene,D gene,CDR3 DNA,CDR3 protein
-,TRBJ1-1,TRBV7-2,TRBD1,TGTGCCAGCAGCCCCCGGACAGGGTTGAACACTGAAGCTTTCTTT,CASSPRTGLNTEAFF
-,TRBJ2-1,TRBV18,-,TGTGCCAGCTCTCGGATTAAGGGGAGCTCCTACAATGAGCAGTTCTTC,CASSRIKGSSYNEQFF
-,TRBJ2-1,TRBV19,TRBD1,TGTGCCAGTAGTCCCCGCGACAGGGTCAATGAGCAGTTCTTC,CASSPRDRVNEQFF
-,TRBJ2-2,TRBV2,-,TGTGCCAGCAGTGAAGTCAGCTTCACCGGGGAGCTGTTTTTT,CASSEVSFTGELFF
-,TRBJ2-7,TRBV7-6,TRBD2,TGTGCCAGCAGACCTCTAGCGGTTAATACCTACGAGCAGTACTTC,CASRPLAVNTYEQYF
-,TRBJ1-1,TRBV12-3/TRBV12-4,-,TGTGCCAGCAGTTCGGGACCGCTCAGAGCTTTCTTT,CASSSGPLRAFF
-,TRBJ2-1,TRBV6-6,TRBD2,TGTGCCAGCAGTCAGCCGGGGGGTGGCACCTACAATGAGCAGTTCTTC,CASSQPGGGTYNEQFF
-,TRBJ1-2,TRBV3-1/TRBV3-2,-,TGTGCCAGCAGCCAAGATTTGGGGGGCGCTTACACCTTC,CASSQDLGGAYTF
-,TRBJ1-5,TRBV14,-,TGTGCCAGCAGCCACCCGTCGGGAAGGGATCAGCCCCAGCATTTT,CASSHPSGRDQPQHF
-,TRBJ1-6,TRBV6-5,-,TGTGCCAGCAACCCCCTCCCTGGGTCACCCCTCCACTTT,CASNPLPGSPLHF
-,TRBJ2-7,TRBV6-1,-,TGTGCCAGCAGTGACCCGGCACCCCGGGTCGAGCAGTACTTC,CASSDPAPRVEQYF
-,TRBJ2-3,TRBV18,-,TGTGCCACCCGAACGGGGGATACGCAGTATTTT,CATRTGDTQYF
-,TRBJ1-1,TRBV5-1,-,TGCGCCAGCAGCTTGGAGATGGGAGCCACTGAAGCTTTCTTT,CASSLEMGATEAFF
-,TRBJ1-1,TRBV30,-,TGTGCCTGGACTTCAGGAGGGGGCACTGAAGCTTTCTTT,CAWTSGGGTEAFF
-,TRBJ1-1,TRBV24-1,-,TGTGCCACCAGTGATTCCCGGGACGGCACCGGCGAAGCTTTCTTT,CATSDSRDGTGEAFF
-,TRBJ1-1,TRBV12-3/TRBV12-4,-,TGTGCCAGCATCGCCAGCGCGGGAGGGCAAGCTTTCTTT,CASIASAGGQAFF
once,TRBJ2-7,TRBV10-3,TRBD1,TGTGCCATCAGTGGCCAATCCGGGACAGGGTATCTCGAGCAGTACTTC,CAISGQSGTGYLEQYF
-,TRBJ2-1,TRBV6-6,-,TGTGCCAGCAGTCCGCGACGGGATCCCTACAATGAGCAGTTCTTC,CASSPRRDPYNEQFF
once,TRBJ2-4,TRBV7-9,TRBD1,TGTGCCAGCAGCCCCCCTGAGGTGGGACAGATAAAAAACATTCAGTACTTC,CASSPPEVGQIKNIQYF
-,TRBJ1-3,TRBV3-1/TRBV3-2,-,TGTGCCAGCAGCCCCCAGTTGGGAAACACCATATATTTT,CASSPQLGNTIYF
-,TRBJ2-2,TRBV2,-,TGTGCCAGCAGCCTTACGGGGGGCTCGAACACCGGGGAGCTGTTTTTT,CASSLTGGSNTGELFF
-,TRBJ1-3,TRBV6-5,TRBD1,TGTGCCAGCAGTTACTCGGACAGGGCCACTGGAAACACCATATATTTT,CASSYSDRATGNTIYF
-,TRBJ1-6,TRBV3-1/TRBV3-2,-,TGTGCCAGCAGTCGACGGGGCTCCAATTCACCCCTCCACTTT,CASSRRGSNSPLHF
-,TRBJ1-2,TRBV10-2,TRBD1,TGCGCCAGCAGTAGACAGGGTTCGGGGTATGGCTACACCTTC,CASSRQGSGYGYTF
few,TRBJ2-3,TRBV5-1,TRBD2,TGCGCCAGCAGCTTGGGACTAGCGGGGGCCCGCACAGATACGCAGTATTTT,CASSLGLAGARTDTQYF
-,TRBJ1-1,TRBV5-1,-,TGCGCCAGCAGCTTCACAGGTAGGAACACTGAAGCTTTCTTT,CASSFTGRNTEAFF
-,TRBJ1-2,TRBV19,TRBD1,TGTGCCAGTGCCCAGGGACAGGCAGCAACCGGTGGCTACACCTTC,CASAQGQAATGGYTF
-,TRBJ2-7,TRBV6-6,TRBD1,TGTGCCAGCAGACGAACCGGGACAGGGGGCACCGGCGAGCAGTACTTC,CASRRTGTGGTGEQYF
-,TRBJ1-2,TRBV7-9,-,TGTGCCAGCAGCTTAGTGGGGGGCGCCGGTGGCTACACCTTC,CASSLVGGAGGYTF
-,TRBJ1-5,TRBV6-5,TRBD1,TGTGCCAGCAGTTACGCAGGGGGTAGCAATCAGCCCCAGCATTTT,CASSYAGGSNQPQHF
-,TRBJ2-1,TRBV10-3,-,TGTGCCATCAGTGAGTCAGAAACGGCTGAGCAGTTCTTC,CAISESETAEQFF
-,TRBJ2-2,TRBV5-1,-,TGCGCCAGCAGCTCGGGTCGACCGGATGGCGGGGAGCTGTTTTTT,CASSSGRPDGGELFF
-,TRBJ2-7,TRBV5-1,TRBD1,TGCGCCAGCAGCCGGGGGGGACAGGGGTCCTACGAGCAGTACTTC,CASSRGGQGSYEQYF
-,TRBJ1-6,TRBV6-5,-,TGTGCCAGCAGCCCGACAGGAATTGAACCCCTCCACTTT,CASSPTGIEPLHF
once,TRBJ1-4,TRBV15,TRBD1,TGTGCCACCAGCAGAGCCCAGACAGGGGGCTTTGAAAAACTGTTTTTT,CATSRAQTGGFEKLFF
-,TRBJ1-4,TRBV10-2,TRBD1,TGCGCCACACAGGGGGCAGGGGAAAAACTGTTTTTT,CATQGAGEKLFF
-,TRBJ1-2,TRBV5-1,-,TGCGCCAGCAGCTTGGACGAAGGGAGCCACTATGGCTACACCTTC,CASSLDEGSHYGYTF
once,TRBJ2-7,TRBV5-1,-,TGCGCCAGCAAAGAAGGTCAGGGATCCTACGAGCAGTACTTC,CASKEGQGSYEQYF
-,TRBJ2-2,TRBV6-5,-,TGTGCCAGCAGCTCCGGGACACCGAACACCGGGGAGCTGTTTTTT,CASSSGTPNTGELFF
-,TRBJ1-4,TRBV5-5,-,TGTGCCAGCAGCTTGGTGAGGGGAGGGGGTGAAAAACTGTTTTTT,CASSLVRGGGEKLFF
-,TRBJ1-4,TRBV6-5,-,TGTGCCAGCAGTTACTCTGGGGGCCAGAATGAAAAACTGTTTTTT,CASSYSGGQNEKLFF
-,TRBJ2-2,TRBV20-1,-,TGCAGTGCTAGTAGATCGAGGGGGGTGTTCACCGGGGAGCTGTTTTTT,CSASRSRGVFTGELFF
once,TRBJ2-3,TRBV30,TRBD2,TGTGCCTGGAGCGGGGGGACTAGCACAGATACGCAGTATTTT,CAWSGGTSTDTQYF
-,TRBJ1-6,TRBV6-1,-,TGTGCCAGCAGTGAAGTAGGGGGAGTGGATTCACCCCTCCACTTT,CASSEVGGVDSPLHF
-,TRBJ2-7,TRBV4-2,TRBD1,TGTGCCAGCAGCCAAGAAGGGACAGGGGGCTCCTACGAGCAGTACTTC,CASSQEGTGGSYEQYF
-,TRBJ2-2,TRBV19,TRBD2,TGTGCCAGTAGTATAGGCTGGACTAGCGGGGGGGCCGGAAAGGCCGGGGAGCTGTTTTTT,CASSIGWTSGGAGKAGELFF
-,TRBJ1-2,TRBV5-8,-,TGTGCCGCCAGGGTTTCGAACTATGGCTACACCTTC,CAARVSNYGYTF
-,TRBJ1-1,TRBV20-1,-,TGCAGTGCTAGGCTTCTTGCTGAAGCTTTCTTT,CSARLLAEAFF
once,TRBJ2-5,TRBV9,-,TGTGCCAGCAGCGCTGGGGCGGGGCTCCAAGAGACCCAGTACTTC,CASSAGAGLQETQYF